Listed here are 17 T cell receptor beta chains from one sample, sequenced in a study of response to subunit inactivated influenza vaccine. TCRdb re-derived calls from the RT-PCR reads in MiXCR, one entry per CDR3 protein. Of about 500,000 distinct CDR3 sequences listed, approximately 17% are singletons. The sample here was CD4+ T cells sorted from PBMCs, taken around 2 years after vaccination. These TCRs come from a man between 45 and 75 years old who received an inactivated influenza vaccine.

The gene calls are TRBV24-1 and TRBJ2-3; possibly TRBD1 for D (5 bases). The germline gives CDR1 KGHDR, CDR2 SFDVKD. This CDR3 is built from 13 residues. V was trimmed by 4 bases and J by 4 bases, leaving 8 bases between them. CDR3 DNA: TGTGCCACCAGTGAAGGGGTCCCAGATACGCAGTATTTT. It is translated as CATSEGVPDTQYF.

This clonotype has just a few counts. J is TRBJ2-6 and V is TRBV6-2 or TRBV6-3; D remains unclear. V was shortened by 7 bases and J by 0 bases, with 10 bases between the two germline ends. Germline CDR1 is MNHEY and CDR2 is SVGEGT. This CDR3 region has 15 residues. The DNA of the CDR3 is TGTGCCAGCACCCAATGGGTCTCTGGGGCCAACGTCCTGACTTTC. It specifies CASTQWVSGANVLTF.

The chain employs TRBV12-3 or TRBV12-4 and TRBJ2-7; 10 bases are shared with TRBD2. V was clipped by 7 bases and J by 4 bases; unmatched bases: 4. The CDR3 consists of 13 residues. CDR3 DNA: TGTGCCAGCACCCCTAGCGGGAGTTACGAGCAGTACTTC. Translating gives CASTPSGSYEQYF.

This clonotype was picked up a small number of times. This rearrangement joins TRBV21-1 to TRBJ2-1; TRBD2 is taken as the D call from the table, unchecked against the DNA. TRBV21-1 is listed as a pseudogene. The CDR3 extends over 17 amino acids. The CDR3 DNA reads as TGTGCCAGCAGCAAGTGGGAGGGGGGGAGCTCCTACAATGAGCAGTTCTTC. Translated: CASSKWEGGSSYNEQFF.

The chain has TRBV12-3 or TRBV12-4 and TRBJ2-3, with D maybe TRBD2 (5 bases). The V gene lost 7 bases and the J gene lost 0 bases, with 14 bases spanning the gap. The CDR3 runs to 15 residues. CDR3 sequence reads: CASTLLPGSTDTQYF. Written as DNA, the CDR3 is TGTGCCAGCACCCTTCTCCCGGGGAGCACAGATACGCAGTATTTT.

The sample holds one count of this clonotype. Written as DNA, the CDR3 is TGTGCCAGCAGTTACTTGGGGGCGTACCAAGAGACCCAGTACTTC. Its protein is CASSYLGAYQETQYF. The V call is TRBV6-2 or TRBV6-3, the J call TRBJ2-5; possibly TRBD1 for D (6 bases). The ends were cut back, 1 base at V and 0 bases at J, with 9 bases in the middle. The CDR3 consists of 15 residues. From germline, CDR1 is MNHEY and CDR2 SVGEGT.

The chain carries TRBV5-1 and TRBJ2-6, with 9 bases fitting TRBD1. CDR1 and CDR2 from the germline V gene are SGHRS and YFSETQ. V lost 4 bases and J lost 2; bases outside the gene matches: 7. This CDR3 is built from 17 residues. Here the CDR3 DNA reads TGCGCCAGCAGCCCCGGGACAGGGTTAACTGGGGCCAACGTCCTGACTTTC. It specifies CASSPGTGLTGANVLTF.

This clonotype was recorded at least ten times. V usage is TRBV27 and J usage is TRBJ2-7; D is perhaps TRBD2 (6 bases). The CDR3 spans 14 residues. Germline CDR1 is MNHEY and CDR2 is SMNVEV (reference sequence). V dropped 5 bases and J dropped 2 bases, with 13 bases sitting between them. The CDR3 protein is CASSKTGEAYEQYF. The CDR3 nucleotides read TGTGCCAGCAGTAAAACCGGGGAGGCCTACGAGCAGTACTTC.

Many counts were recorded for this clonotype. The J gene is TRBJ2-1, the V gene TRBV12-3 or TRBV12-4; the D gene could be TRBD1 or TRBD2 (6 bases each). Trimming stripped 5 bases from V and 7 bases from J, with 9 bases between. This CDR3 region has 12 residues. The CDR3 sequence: CASSRGGNEQFF. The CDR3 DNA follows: TGTGCCAGCAGTAGAGGGGGGAATGAGCAGTTCTTC.

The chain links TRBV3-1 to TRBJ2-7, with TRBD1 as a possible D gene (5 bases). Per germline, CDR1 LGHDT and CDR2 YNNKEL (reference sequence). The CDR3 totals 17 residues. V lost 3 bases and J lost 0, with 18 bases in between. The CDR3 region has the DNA TGTGCCAGCAGCCATTTCCCGAGCACAGGATTCTCCTACGAGCAGTACTTC. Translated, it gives CASSHFPSTGFSYEQYF.

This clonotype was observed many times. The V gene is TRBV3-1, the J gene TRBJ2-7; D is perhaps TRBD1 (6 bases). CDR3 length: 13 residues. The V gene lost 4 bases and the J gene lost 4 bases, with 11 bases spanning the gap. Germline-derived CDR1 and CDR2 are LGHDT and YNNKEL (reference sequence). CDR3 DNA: TGTGCCAGCAGCCGCGTACAGGGTTACGAGCAGTACTTC. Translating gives CASSRVQGYEQYF.

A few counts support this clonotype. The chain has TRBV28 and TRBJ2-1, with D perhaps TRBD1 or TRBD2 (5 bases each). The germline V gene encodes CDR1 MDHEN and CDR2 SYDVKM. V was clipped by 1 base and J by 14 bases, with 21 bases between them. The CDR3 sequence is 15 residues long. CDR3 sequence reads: CASSLSVTGTPVKFF. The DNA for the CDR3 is TGTGCCAGCAGTTTATCCGTTACCGGGACCCCGGTAAAGTTCTTC.

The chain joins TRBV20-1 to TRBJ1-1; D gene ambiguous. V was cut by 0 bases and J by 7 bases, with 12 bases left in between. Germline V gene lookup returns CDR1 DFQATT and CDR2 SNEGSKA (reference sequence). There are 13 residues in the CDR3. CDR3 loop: CSARDPNGDEAFF. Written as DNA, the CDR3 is TGCAGTGCTAGAGATCCGAACGGAGATGAAGCTTTCTTT.

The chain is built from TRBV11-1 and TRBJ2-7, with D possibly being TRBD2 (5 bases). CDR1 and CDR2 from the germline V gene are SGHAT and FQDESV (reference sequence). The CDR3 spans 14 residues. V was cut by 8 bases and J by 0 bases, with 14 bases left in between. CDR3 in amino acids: CASDGWRASYEQYF. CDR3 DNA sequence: TGTGCCAGCGATGGCTGGCGGGCCTCCTACGAGCAGTACTTC.

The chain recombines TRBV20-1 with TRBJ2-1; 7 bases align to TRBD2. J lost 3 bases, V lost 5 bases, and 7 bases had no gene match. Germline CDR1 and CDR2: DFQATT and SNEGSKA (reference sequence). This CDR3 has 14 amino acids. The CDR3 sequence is CSAVSGLSYNEQFF. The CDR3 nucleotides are TGCAGTGCTGTATCGGGACTAAGCTACAATGAGCAGTTCTTC.

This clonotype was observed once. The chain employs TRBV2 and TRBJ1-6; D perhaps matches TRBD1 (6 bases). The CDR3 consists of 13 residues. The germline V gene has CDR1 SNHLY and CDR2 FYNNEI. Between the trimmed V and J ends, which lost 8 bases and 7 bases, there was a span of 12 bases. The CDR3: CASLRGLNSPLHF. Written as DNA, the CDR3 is TGTGCCAGCCTGCGGGGGCTGAATTCACCCCTCCACTTT.

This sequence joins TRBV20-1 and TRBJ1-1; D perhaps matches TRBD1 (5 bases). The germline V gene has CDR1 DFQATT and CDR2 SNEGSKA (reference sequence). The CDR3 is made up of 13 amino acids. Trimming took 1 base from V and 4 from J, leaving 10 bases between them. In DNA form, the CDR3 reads TGCAGTGCTAGAGCCGGGGGGTCCACTGAAGCTTTCTTT. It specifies CSARAGGSTEAFF.